These 18 T cell receptor beta chains share one sample of origin, sequenced in a study of blood T cell repertoires in COVID-19. Data came from immunoSEQ multiplex PCR; TCRdb stores just in-frame clones and leaves some out. The data hold about 61,000 clones, with 80% to 90% observed a single time. Sequenced input: peripheral blood. All receptors derive from a woman of 80 years or more with active COVID-19.

The V call is TRBV3-1 (or the pseudogene TRBV3-2), the J call TRBJ2-5, with D possibly TRBD1 on 6 matching bases. V lost 0 bases and J lost 4, with 9 bases in between. The CDR3 is 14 residues long. Germline lookup yields CDR1 LGHDT and CDR2 YNNKEL (reference sequence). CDR3 residues: CASSQEWTAETQYF. The CDR3 coding sequence is TGTGCCAGCAGCCAAGAATGGACAGCAGAGACCCAGTACTTC.

V and J are TRBV19 and TRBJ2-7; the D gene is possibly TRBD2 (7 bases). This CDR3 has 16 amino acids. V lost 5 bases and J lost 0, with 17 bases in between. The germline gives CDR1 LNHDA, CDR2 SQIVND (reference sequence). CDR3 DNA: TGTGCCAGTAGTGGGAGGTCGGGGGGCCCCTCCTACGAGCAGTACTTC. Its translation: CASSGRSGGPSYEQYF. Complete variable domain (other parts from reference TRBV19 and TRBJ2-7): DGGITQSPKYLFRKEGQNVTLSCEQNLNHDAMYWYRQDPGQGLRLIYYSQIVNDFQKGDIAEGYSVSREKKESFPLTVTSAQKNPTAFYLCASSGRSGGPSYEQYFGPGTRLTVT.

The V gene is TRBV6-6, the J gene TRBJ1-1; D possibly corresponds to TRBD1 (6 bases). Looked up from germline, CDR1 is MNHNY and CDR2 is SVGAGI (reference sequence). This CDR3 has 15 residues. V was shortened by 5 bases and J by 2 bases, with 15 bases between the two germline ends. CDR3 protein: CASSRFRDINTEAFF. CDR3 coding DNA: TGTGCCAGCAGTCGATTTCGGGACATTAACACTGAAGCTTTCTTT.

This chain links TRBV6-5 with TRBJ2-3; D is perhaps TRBD1 (6 bases). The V end was cut by 6 bases, the J end by 0 bases, with 10 bases between. CDR3 length: 14 residues. The germline gives CDR1 MNHEY, CDR2 SVGAGI. The CDR3 protein is CASRRDTSTDTQYF. The CDR3 DNA follows: TGTGCCAGCAGGAGGGACACTAGCACAGATACGCAGTATTTT.

The gene calls are TRBV28 and TRBJ2-3; possibly TRBD2 for D (5 bases). Germline V gives CDR1 MDHEN, CDR2 SYDVKM. Trimming shortened V by 1 base and J by 9 bases, and 14 bases separated the two germline ends. The CDR3 loop spans 14 amino acids. The CDR3 protein is CASSLSPGSGTQYF. The CDR3 nucleotides are TGTGCCAGCAGTTTATCCCCGGGGAGTGGCACGCAGTATTTT. Drawing the rest from reference TRBV28 and TRBJ2-3, the complete variable domain is DVKVTQSSRYLVKRTGEKVFLECVQDMDHENMFWYRQDPGLGLRLIYFSYDVKMKEKGDIPEGYSVSREKKERFSLILESASTNQTSMYLCASSLSPGSGTQYFGPGTRLTVL.

V gene TRBV28 combines with J gene TRBJ1-2; 9 bases are a match to TRBD1. The V segment lost 6 bases and the J segment 3 bases; nucleotides outside the gene matches: 11. This CDR3 region has 16 residues. Germline CDR1 is MDHEN and CDR2 is SYDVKM. CDR3 nucleotide sequence: TGTGCCAGCAGACCACAGACAGGGGGTGGGGACTATGGCTACACCTTC. Its protein product is CASRPQTGGGDYGYTF.

The chain links TRBV2 to TRBJ2-3, with D perhaps matching TRBD2 (5 bases). Germline CDR1 SNHLY, CDR2 FYNNEI. V was clipped by 7 bases and J by 0 bases, with 8 bases between them. CDR3 length equals 13 residues. CDR3 residues: CASNLASTDTQYF. For the CDR3, the DNA is TGTGCCAGCAATCTAGCTAGCACAGATACGCAGTATTTT.

The chain couples TRBV7-3 to TRBJ1-2; D is unresolved. CDR1 and CDR2 from the germline V gene are SGHTA and FQGTGA. Trimming stripped 1 base from V and 8 bases from J, with 11 bases between. The CDR3 contains 13 residues. The CDR3 here is CASSLNRGDGYTF. The CDR3 DNA is TGTGCCAGCAGCTTAAATCGGGGTGACGGCTACACCTTC.

The chain employs TRBV24-1 and TRBJ2-1; TRBD1 matches at 9 bases. This CDR3 has 13 residues. Germline assignment: CDR1 KGHDR and CDR2 SFDVKD. Trimming cost V 5 bases and J 10 bases; bases outside gene matches: 5. CDR3 in amino acids: CATSVPDRGEQFF. For the CDR3, the DNA is TGTGCCACCAGTGTCCCCGACAGGGGGGAGCAGTTCTTC.

The V call is TRBV6-2 or TRBV6-3, the J call TRBJ1-6; 8 nucleotides match TRBD1. Germline trimming cut 4 bases from V and 5 bases from J; bases unmatched to any gene: 7. The CDR3 runs 16 residues. CDR1 and CDR2 from the germline V gene are MNHEY and SVGEGT. The CDR3 loop reads CASSSTGGGDNSPLHF. Written as DNA, the CDR3 is TGTGCCAGCAGTTCTACAGGGGGTGGAGATAATTCACCCCTCCACTTT.

The rearrangement joins TRBV9 to TRBJ2-3; 10 bases match TRBD2. There are 15 residues in the CDR3. Germline CDR1 SGDLS, CDR2 YYNGEE. V shed 1 base and J 6 bases; nucleotides not matched to a gene: 5. The DNA for the CDR3 is TGTGCCAGCAGCGTAACAGCGGGGGGGCACGATACGCAGTATTTT. Encoded protein: CASSVTAGGHDTQYF.

The V and J genes are TRBV7-2 and TRBJ2-5, with TRBD2 matching 11 bases. This CDR3 has 15 residues. Germline V CDR1 and CDR2: SGHTA, FQGNSA. V dropped 5 bases and J dropped 3; count of bases not matched to a gene: 5. The CDR3 DNA follows: TGTGCCAGCAGCCCGGCGACTAGCGGGGAAGAGACCCAGTACTTC. Its translation: CASSPATSGEETQYF.

Worth noting for this clone: Other DNA variants within this sample encode the same CDR3. The V gene is TRBV19, the J gene TRBJ2-1, with D perhaps matching TRBD1 (5 bases). This CDR3 has 14 amino acids. Deletions cut 0 bases from V and 6 bases from J, with 9 bases between. Germline CDR1 reads LNHDA; CDR2 reads SQIVND (reference sequence). CDR3 nucleotides: TGTGCCAGTAGTATAGAAGGTAGGGGCAATGAGCAGTTCTTC. This translates into CASSIEGRGNEQFF.

This clone was observed a few times. The chain employs TRBV19 and TRBJ2-3; 10 bases line up with TRBD2. Looked up from germline, CDR1 is LNHDA and CDR2 is SQIVND (reference sequence). The V and J ends lost 6 bases and 1 base, in that order; junction bases with no gene match: 4. The CDR3 covers 15 residues. CDR3 protein: CASRSLAGGTDTQYF. The CDR3, as DNA: TGTGCCAGTAGATCGCTAGCGGGGGGCACAGATACGCAGTATTTT.

The rearrangement joins TRBV9 to TRBJ2-5; TRBD2 is a possible D gene (7 bases). CDR1 is SGDLS and CDR2 is YYNGEE in the germline V gene. V was cut by 4 bases and J by 5 bases, with 18 bases left in between. The CDR3 length is 15 residues. CDR3 bases: TGTGCCAGCAGCCCTTTAAGGGGGGGCCGGGAGACCCAGTACTTC. Protein product: CASSPLRGGRETQYF. The whole variable domain, remainder taken from reference TRBV9 and TRBJ2-5, is DSGVTQTPKHLITATGQRVTLRCSPRSGDLSVYWYQQSLDQGLQFLIQYYNGEERAKGNILERFSAQQFPDLHSELNLSSLELGDSALYFCASSPLRGGRETQYFGPGTRLLVL.

This clone was recorded many times. The chain recombines TRBV19 with TRBJ2-2; TRBD2 matches 7 bases. This CDR3 comprises 17 residues. Germline V CDR1 and CDR2: LNHDA, SQIVND (reference sequence). Unmatched junction bases numbered 13, after V lost 5 bases and J lost 4 bases. The CDR3 DNA follows: TGTGCCAGTAGTCGGGCTTTAGCGGGCCTTTTCACCGGGGAGCTGTTTTTT. Translation gives CASSRALAGLFTGELFF.

The chain joins TRBV2 to TRBJ1-6; weak D call: TRBD1 (5 bases). The ends were cut back, 6 bases at V and 10 bases at J, with 13 bases in the middle. Germline loops: CDR1 SNHLY, CDR2 FYNNEI. The CDR3 consists of 13 residues. CDR3 sequence reads: CASRSTGESPLHF. The CDR3 DNA reads as TGTGCCAGCAGGAGCACAGGAGAATCACCCCTCCACTTT. The whole variable domain, filled in from reference TRBV2 and TRBJ1-6, reads EPEVTQTPSHQVTQMGQEVILRCVPISNHLYFYWYRQILGQKVEFLVSFYNNEISEKSEIFDDQFSVERPDGSNFTLKIRSTKLEDSAMYFCASRSTGESPLHFGNGTRLTVT.

CDR3 region: CASSQDAQGIPRVGYTF. As DNA, the CDR3 is TGTGCCAGCAGCCAAGATGCGCAGGGTATCCCCCGAGTTGGCTACACCTTC. V gene TRBV4-2 combines with J gene TRBJ1-2; D perhaps matches TRBD1 (5 bases). The CDR3 runs 17 residues. Trimming stripped 0 bases from V and 7 bases from J, with 21 bases between. Germline V gives CDR1 LGHNA, CDR2 YNFKEQ.